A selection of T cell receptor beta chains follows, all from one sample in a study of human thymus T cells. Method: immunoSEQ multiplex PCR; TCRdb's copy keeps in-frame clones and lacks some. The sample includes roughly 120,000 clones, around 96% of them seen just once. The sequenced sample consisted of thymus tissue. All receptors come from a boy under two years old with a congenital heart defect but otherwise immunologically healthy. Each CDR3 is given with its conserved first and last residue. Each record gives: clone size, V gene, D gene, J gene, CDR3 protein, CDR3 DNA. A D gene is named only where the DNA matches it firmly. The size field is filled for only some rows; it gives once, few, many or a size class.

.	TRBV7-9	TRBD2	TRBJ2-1	CASSLGLGDYYNEQFF	TGTGCCAGCAGCTTAGGGCTAGGGGACTACTACAATGAGCAGTTCTTC
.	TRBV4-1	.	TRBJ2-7	CASSQGAGEQYF	TGCGCCAGCAGCCAAGGGGCTGGCGAGCAGTACTTC
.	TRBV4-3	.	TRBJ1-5	CASSQVWGGGNQPQHF	TGCGCCAGCAGCCAAGTATGGGGAGGGGGCAATCAGCCCCAGCATTTT
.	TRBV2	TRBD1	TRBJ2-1	CASSETGGYNEQFF	TGTGCCAGCAGTGAGACAGGGGGCTACAATGAGCAGTTCTTC
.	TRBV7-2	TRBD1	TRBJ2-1	CASSSQGTGGREQFF	TGTGCCAGCAGCTCTCAGGGGACAGGGGGCAGAGAGCAGTTCTTC
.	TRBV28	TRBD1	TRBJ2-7	CASSLGTAAYEQYF	TGTGCCAGCAGTCTCGGGACAGCAGCCTACGAGCAGTACTTC
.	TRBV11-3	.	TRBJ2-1	CASRRGRDEQFF	TGTGCCAGCCGACGGGGAAGGGATGAGCAGTTCTTC
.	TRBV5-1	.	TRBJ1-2	CASSSPSGTGYGYTF	TGCGCCAGCAGCTCTCCCTCCGGGACGGGATATGGCTACACCTTC
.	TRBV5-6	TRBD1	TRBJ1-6	CASSLWAGQGRGNPSPLHF	TGTGCCAGCAGCTTGTGGGCCGGACAGGGGAGGGGAAACCCTTCACCCCTCCACTTT
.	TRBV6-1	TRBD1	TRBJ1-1	CASSESTGGPNTEAFF	TGTGCCAGCAGTGAATCTACAGGGGGCCCGAACACTGAAGCTTTCTTT
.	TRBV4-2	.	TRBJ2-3	CASSHRPRGGTDTQYF	TGTGCCAGCAGCCATCGACCTAGGGGGGGCACAGATACGCAGTATTTT
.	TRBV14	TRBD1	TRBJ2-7	CASSQAIRTGGYEQYF	TGTGCCAGCAGCCAAGCCATACGGACAGGGGGCTACGAGCAGTACTTC
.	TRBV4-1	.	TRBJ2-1	CASSQGRERVSYNEQFF	TGCGCCAGCAGCCAGGGGCGTGAACGGGTATCCTACAATGAGCAGTTCTTC
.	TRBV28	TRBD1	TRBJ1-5	CASSVDPGTGSNQPQHF	TGTGCCAGCAGTGTCGACCCGGGGACAGGGAGCAATCAGCCCCAGCATTTT
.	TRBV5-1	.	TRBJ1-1	CASSSIGTGKAFF	TGCGCCAGCAGCTCAATTGGGACCGGTAAGGCTTTCTTT
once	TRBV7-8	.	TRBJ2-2	CASSYSGINTGELFF	TGTGCCAGCAGCTATTCAGGAATAAACACCGGGGAGCTGTTTTTT
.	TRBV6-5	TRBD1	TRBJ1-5	CASSPHRGRRQPQHF	TGTGCCAGCAGCCCCCATAGGGGGCGGCGGCAGCCCCAGCATTTT
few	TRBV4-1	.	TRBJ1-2	CASSQASGRDDYGYTF	TGCGCCAGCAGCCAAGCATCCGGCAGGGACGACTATGGCTACACCTTC
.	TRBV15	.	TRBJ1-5	CATSKYGGKRRNQPQHF	TGTGCCACCAGCAAATACGGGGGGAAGAGACGAAATCAGCCCCAGCATTTT
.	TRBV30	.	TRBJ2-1	CAWSVPDEQFF	TGTGCCTGGAGTGTGCCCGATGAGCAGTTCTTC
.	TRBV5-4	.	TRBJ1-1	CASSFPGVGTEAFF	TGTGCCAGCAGCTTTCCCGGGGTCGGCACTGAAGCTTTCTTT
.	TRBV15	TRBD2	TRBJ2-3	CATSRDAGVADTQYF	TGTGCCACCAGCAGAGATGCGGGGGTGGCAGATACGCAGTATTTT
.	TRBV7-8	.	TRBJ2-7	CASSPRTNIYEQYF	TGTGCCAGCAGCCCCCGTACTAACATTTACGAGCAGTACTTC
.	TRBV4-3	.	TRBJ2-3	CASSQDPAGTDTDTQYF	TGCGCCAGCAGCCAAGATCCGGCAGGCACTGACACAGATACGCAGTATTTT
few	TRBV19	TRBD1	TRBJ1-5	CASQTGSRDQPQHF	TGTGCCAGTCAGACAGGGAGTCGAGATCAGCCCCAGCATTTT
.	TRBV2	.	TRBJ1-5	CASSGKGGSRNQPQHF	TGTGCCAGCAGTGGCAAAGGGGGAAGTCGCAATCAGCCCCAGCATTTT
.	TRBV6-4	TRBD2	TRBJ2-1	CASSDVMGLSYNEQFF	TGTGCCAGCAGTGACGTTATGGGACTATCGTACAATGAGCAGTTCTTC
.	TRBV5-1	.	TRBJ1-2	CASSLDPNYGYTF	TGCGCCAGCAGCTTAGACCCGAACTATGGCTACACCTTC
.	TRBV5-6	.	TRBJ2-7	CASSLSGGVGYEQYF	TGTGCCAGCAGCTTGTCGGGGGGCGTAGGGTACGAGCAGTACTTC
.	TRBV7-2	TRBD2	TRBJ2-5	CASSLPGLAGGPCETQYF	TGTGCCAGCAGCTTACCGGGACTAGCGGGGGGGCCGTGTGAGACCCAGTACTTC
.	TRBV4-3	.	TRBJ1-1	CASSHGKILGKKGTEAFF	TGCGCCAGCAGCCATGGCAAGATATTAGGAAAAAAGGGCACTGAAGCTTTCTTT
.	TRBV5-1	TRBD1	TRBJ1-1	CASSFDRGMTEAFF	TGCGCCAGCAGCTTTGACAGGGGTATGACTGAAGCTTTCTTT
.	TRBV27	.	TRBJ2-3	CASRKEPDSWGTDTQYF	TGTGCCAGCAGGAAAGAGCCCGACAGTTGGGGCACAGATACGCAGTATTTT
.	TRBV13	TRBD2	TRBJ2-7	CASSLPGGVPEQYF	TGTGCCAGCAGCTTACCCGGGGGGGTACCCGAGCAGTACTTC
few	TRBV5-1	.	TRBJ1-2	CASSLEGEGGYTF	TGCGCCAGCAGCTTGGAAGGGGAGGGTGGCTACACCTTC
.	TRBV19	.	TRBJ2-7	CASSRQPFHEQYF	TGTGCCAGTAGTCGGCAGCCATTCCACGAGCAGTACTTC
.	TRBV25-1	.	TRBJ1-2	CASSGVRDYGYTF	TGTGCCAGCAGTGGAGTCAGAGACTATGGCTACACCTTC
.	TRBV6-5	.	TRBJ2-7	CASSHKAGSNYEQYF	TGTGCCAGCAGTCATAAGGCGGGGTCAAACTACGAGCAGTACTTC
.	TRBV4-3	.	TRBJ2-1	CASSQDQSSYNEQFF	TGCGCCAGCAGCCAAGATCAGAGCTCCTACAATGAGCAGTTCTTC
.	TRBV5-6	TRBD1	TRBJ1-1	CASSLGAGTGHTEAFF	TGTGCCAGCAGCTTGGGGGCCGGGACAGGACACACTGAAGCTTTCTTT
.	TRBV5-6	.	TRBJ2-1	CASSPPWGSYNEQFF	TGTGCCAGCAGCCCCCCCTGGGGTTCCTACAATGAGCAGTTCTTC
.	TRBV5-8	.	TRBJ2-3	CASSVHTQYF	TGTGCCAGCAGCGTCCACACGCAGTATTTT
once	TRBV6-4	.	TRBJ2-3	CASSKDTGGRGTDTQYF	TGTGCCAGCAGCAAAGACACGGGGGGCCGAGGCACAGATACGCAGTATTTT
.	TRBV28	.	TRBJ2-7	CASTQNRDSSYEQYF	TGTGCCAGCACTCAGAATCGGGACTCCTCCTACGAGCAGTACTTC
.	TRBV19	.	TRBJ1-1	CASSISQLPNTEAFF	TGTGCCAGTAGTATATCCCAGTTACCGAACACTGAAGCTTTCTTT
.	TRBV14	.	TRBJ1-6	CASSQDKLTAYNSPLHF	TGTGCCAGCAGCCAAGATAAACTTACGGCCTATAATTCACCCCTCCACTTT
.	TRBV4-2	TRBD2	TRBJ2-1	CASSQDRSRTSGDNEQFF	TGTGCCAGCAGCCAAGATCGTTCTAGGACTAGCGGGGACAATGAGCAGTTCTTC
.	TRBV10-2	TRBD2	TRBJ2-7	CAGGTNYEQYF	TGCGCCGGCGGGACTAACTACGAGCAGTACTTC
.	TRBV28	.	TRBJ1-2	CASSFTVGNGYTF	TGTGCCAGCAGCTTTACGGTGGGGAATGGCTACACCTTC
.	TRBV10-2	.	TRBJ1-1	CASSPTGYLNTEAFF	TGCGCCAGCAGCCCAACAGGATATTTGAACACTGAAGCTTTCTTT